This TCR beta chain emerged from a study of T cells in Graves' hyperthyroidism and ophthalmopathy. Study-wide background: Specimen type is peripheral blood, collected at initial diagnosis prior to any treatment.

TCR beta CDR3 regions were amplified from RNA transcripts. The HTBI primer set served for first-round RT-PCR of the TCR CDR3. TCRdb re-analysed the multiplex PCR reads in MiXCR, keeping a single row per CDR3 protein. The data contain roughly 520,000 distinct CDR3 sequences, approximately 25% of them singletons. In this sample, this clonotype turned up many times. The antigen is unknown. Notes on the study in general: The blood repertoire included most of the expanded thyroid clonotypes above 0.001.

V dropped 7 bases and J dropped 1 base, with 16 bases sitting between them. The CDR3 is made up of 15 amino acids. The germline V gene has CDR1 PRHDT and CDR2 FYEKMQ (reference sequence). Clinical symptoms, serum thyroxine, TRAb, thyroid ultrasound and orbital computed tomography established diagnosis. Sequenced input: blood. This sequence was found in a woman between 25 and 40 years old with Graves' ophthalmopathy. The chain has TRBV13 and TRBJ1-1; weak D call: TRBD1 (6 bases). The CDR3 spells CASTLRGGGNTEAFF. DNA of the CDR3: TGTGCCAGCACCCTACGCGGAGGGGGGAACACTGAAGCTTTCTTT.